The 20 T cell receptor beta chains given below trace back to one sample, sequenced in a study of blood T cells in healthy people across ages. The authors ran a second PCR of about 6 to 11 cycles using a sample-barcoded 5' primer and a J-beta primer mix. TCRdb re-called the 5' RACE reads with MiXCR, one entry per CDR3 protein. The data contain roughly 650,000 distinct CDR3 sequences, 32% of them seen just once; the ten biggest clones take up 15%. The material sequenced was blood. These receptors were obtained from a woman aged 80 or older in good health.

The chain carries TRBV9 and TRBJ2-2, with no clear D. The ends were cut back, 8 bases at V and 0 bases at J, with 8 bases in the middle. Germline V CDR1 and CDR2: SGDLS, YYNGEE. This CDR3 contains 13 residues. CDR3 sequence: CASCVANTGELFF. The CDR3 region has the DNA TGTGCCAGTTGCGTAGCGAACACCGGGGAGCTGTTTTTT.

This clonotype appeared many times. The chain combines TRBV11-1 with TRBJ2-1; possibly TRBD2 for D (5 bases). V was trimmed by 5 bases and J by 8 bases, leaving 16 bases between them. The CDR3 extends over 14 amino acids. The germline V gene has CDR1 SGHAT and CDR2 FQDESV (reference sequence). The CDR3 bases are TGTGCCAGCAGCCCCGTAATCCCTAGCTATGAGCAGTTCTTC. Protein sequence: CASSPVIPSYEQFF. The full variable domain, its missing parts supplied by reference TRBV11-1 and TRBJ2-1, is EAEVAQSPRYKITEKSQAVAFWCDPISGHATLYWYRQILGQGPELLVQFQDESVVDDSQLPKDRFSAERLKGVDSTLKIQPAELGDSAMYLCASSPVIPSYEQFFGPGTRLTVL.

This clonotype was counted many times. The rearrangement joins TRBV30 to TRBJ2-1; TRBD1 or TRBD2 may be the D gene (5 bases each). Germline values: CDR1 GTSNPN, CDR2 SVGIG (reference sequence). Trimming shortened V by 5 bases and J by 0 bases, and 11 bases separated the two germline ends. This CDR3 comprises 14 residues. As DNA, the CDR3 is TGTGCCTGGGACCCAGGGAGCTCCTACAATGAGCAGTTCTTC. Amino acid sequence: CAWDPGSSYNEQFF.

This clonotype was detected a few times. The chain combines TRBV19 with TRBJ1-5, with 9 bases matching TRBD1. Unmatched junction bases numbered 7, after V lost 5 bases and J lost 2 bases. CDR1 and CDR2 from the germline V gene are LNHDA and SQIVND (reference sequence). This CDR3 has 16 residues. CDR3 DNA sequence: TGTGCCAGTAGTCGGACAGGGGTTGGGGGCAATCAGCCCCAGCATTTT. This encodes CASSRTGVGGNQPQHF.

The CDR3 DNA sequence: TGCAGCGTTGGTTTTATCCCGGGACAGGGGAGCAATCAGCCCCAGCATTTT. It translates to CSVGFIPGQGSNQPQHF. The chain combines TRBV29-1 with TRBJ1-5; 10 bases map to TRBD1. CDR3 length equals 17 residues. Trimming removed 4 bases from V and 1 base from J; junction bases left unmatched: 10. From germline, CDR1 is SQVTM and CDR2 ANQGSEA.

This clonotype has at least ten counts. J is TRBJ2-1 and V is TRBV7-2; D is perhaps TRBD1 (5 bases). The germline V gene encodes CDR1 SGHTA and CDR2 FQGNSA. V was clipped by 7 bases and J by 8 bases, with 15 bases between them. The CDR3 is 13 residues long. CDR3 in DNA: TGTGCCAGCAACAGACCTCAGGGTCATGAGCAGTTCTTC. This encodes CASNRPQGHEQFF. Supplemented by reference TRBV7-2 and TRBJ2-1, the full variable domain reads GAGVSQSPSNKVTEKGKDVELRCDPISGHTALYWYRQSLGQGLEFLIYFQGNSAPDKSGLPSDRFSAERTGGSVSTLTIQRTQQEDSAVYLCASNRPQGHEQFFGPGTRLTVL.

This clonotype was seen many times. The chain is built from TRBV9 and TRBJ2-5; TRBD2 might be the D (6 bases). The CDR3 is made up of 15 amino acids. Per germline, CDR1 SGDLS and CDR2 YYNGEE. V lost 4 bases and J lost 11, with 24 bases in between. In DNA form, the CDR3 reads TGTGCCAGCAGCCGAATGGGGGGTGGGTACAATGAGCAGTACTTC. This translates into CASSRMGGGYNEQYF.

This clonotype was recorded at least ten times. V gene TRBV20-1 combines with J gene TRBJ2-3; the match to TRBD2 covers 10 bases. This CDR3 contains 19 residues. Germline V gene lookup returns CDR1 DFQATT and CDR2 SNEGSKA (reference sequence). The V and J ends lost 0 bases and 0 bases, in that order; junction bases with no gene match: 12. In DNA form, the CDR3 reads TGCAGTGCTAGAGATACACTAGCGGGGTTCCACACTAGCACAGATACGCAGTATTTT. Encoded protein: CSARDTLAGFHTSTDTQYF.

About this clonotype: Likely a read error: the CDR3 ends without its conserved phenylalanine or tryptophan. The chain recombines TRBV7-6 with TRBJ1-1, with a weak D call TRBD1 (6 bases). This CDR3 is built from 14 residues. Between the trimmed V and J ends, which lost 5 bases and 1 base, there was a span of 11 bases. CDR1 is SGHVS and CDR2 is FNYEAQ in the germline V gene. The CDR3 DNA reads TGTGCCAGCAGCCCGCAACAGGGGAACACTGAAGCTTTCTCT. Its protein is CASSPQQGNTEAFS.

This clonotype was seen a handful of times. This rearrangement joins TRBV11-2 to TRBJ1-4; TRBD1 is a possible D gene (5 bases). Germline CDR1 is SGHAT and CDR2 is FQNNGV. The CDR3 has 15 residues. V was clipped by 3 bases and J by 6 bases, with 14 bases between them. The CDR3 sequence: CASSLQGLIYEKLFF. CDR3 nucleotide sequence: TGTGCCAGCAGCTTGCAGGGTCTCATCTATGAAAAACTGTTTTTT.

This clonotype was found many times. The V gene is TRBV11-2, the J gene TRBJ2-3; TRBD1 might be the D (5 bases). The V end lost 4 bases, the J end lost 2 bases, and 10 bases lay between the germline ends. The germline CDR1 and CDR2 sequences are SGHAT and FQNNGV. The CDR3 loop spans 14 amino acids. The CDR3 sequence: CASSSPTVTDTQYF. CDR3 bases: TGTGCCAGCAGCTCCCCGACAGTCACAGATACGCAGTATTTT.

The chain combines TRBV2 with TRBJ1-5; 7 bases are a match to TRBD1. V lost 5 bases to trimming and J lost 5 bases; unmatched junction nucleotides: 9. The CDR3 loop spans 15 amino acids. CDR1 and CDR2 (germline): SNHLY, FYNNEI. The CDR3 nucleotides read TGTGCCAGCAGTTCCGGACAGGTTGGGGATCAGCCCCAGCATTTT. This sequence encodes CASSSGQVGDQPQHF.

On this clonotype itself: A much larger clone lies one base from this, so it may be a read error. The CDR3, as DNA: TGTGCCAGCAGTTCGAAGGGAAGACCAGGTCCCGAGCAGTACTTC. It codes for CASSSKGRPGPEQYF. The genes are TRBV6-2 or TRBV6-3 and TRBJ2-7, with D uncertain. This CDR3 comprises 15 residues. Looked up from germline, CDR1 is MNHEY and CDR2 is SVGEGT. V was shortened by 4 bases and J by 6 bases, with 19 bases between the two germline ends.

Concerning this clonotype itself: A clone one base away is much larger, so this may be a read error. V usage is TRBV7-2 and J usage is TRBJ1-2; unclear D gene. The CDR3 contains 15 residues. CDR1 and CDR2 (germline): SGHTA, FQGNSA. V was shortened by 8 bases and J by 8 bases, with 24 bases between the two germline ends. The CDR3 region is CASLQRRLEGDGYTF. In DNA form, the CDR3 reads TGTGCCAGCCTACAACGGAGACTTGAGGGTGACGGCTACACCTTC. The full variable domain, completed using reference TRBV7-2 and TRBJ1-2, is GAGVSQSPSNKVTEKGKDVELRCDPISGHTALYWYRQSLGQGLEFLIYFQGNSAPDKSGLPSDRFSAERTGGSVSTLTIQRTQQEDSAVYLCASLQRRLEGDGYTFGSGTRLTVV.

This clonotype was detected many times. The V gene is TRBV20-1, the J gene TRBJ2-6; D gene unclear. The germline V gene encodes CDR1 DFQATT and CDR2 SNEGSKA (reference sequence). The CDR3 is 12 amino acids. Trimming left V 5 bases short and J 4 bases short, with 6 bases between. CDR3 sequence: CSAPRGANVLTF. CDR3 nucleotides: TGCAGTGCTCCTCGGGGGGCCAACGTCCTGACTTTC.

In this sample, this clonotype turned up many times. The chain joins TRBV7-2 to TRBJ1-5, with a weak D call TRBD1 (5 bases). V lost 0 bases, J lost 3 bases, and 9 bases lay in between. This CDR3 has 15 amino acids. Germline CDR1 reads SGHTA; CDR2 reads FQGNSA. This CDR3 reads CASSLAGAYNQPQHF. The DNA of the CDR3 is TGTGCCAGCAGCTTAGCAGGGGCCTACAATCAGCCCCAGCATTTT.

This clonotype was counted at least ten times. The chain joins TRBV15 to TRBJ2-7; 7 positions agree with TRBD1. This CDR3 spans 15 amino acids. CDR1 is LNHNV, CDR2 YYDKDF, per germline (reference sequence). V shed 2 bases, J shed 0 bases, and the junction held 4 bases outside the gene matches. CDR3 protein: CATSRPDRSSYEQYF. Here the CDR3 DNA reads TGTGCCACCAGCAGACCGGACAGGAGCTCCTACGAGCAGTACTTC.

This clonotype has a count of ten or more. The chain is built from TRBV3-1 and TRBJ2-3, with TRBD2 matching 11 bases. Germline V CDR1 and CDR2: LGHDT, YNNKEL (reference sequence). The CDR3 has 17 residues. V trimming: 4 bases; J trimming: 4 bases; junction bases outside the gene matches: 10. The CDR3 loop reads CASSPLGASGGPDTQYF. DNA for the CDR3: TGTGCCAGCAGCCCTCTGGGGGCTAGCGGGGGGCCAGATACGCAGTATTTT.

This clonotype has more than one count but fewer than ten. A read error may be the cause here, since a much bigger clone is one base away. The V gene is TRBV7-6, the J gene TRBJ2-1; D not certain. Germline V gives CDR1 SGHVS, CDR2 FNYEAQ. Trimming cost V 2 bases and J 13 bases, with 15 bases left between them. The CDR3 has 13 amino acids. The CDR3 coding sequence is TGTGCCAGCAGCTTACCCCAGGCCTTTCCCCAGTTCTTC. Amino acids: CASSLPQAFPQFF. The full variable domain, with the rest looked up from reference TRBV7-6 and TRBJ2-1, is GAGVSQSPRYKVTKRGQDVALRCDPISGHVSLYWYRQALGQGPEFLTYFNYEAQQDKSGLPNDRFSAERPEGSISTLTIQRTEQRDSAMYRCASSLPQAFPQFFGPGTRLTVL.

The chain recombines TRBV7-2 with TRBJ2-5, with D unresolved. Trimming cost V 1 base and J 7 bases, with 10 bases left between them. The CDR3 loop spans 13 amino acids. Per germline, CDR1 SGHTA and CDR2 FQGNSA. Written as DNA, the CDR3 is TGTGCCAGCAGCTTAGAAAAAGGAAGGACCCAGTACTTC. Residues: CASSLEKGRTQYF. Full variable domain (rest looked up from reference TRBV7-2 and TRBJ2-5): GAGVSQSPSNKVTEKGKDVELRCDPISGHTALYWYRQSLGQGLEFLIYFQGNSAPDKSGLPSDRFSAERTGGSVSTLTIQRTQQEDSAVYLCASSLEKGRTQYFGPGTRLLVL.